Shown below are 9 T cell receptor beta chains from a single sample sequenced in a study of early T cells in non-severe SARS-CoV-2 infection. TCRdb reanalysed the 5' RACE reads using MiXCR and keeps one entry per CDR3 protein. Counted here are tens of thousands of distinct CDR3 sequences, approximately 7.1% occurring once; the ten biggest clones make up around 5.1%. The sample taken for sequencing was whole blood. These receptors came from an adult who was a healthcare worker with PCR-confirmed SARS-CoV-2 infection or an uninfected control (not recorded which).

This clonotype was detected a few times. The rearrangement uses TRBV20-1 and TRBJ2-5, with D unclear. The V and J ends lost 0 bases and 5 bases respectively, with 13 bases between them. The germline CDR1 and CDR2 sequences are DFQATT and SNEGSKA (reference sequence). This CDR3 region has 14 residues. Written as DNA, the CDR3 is TGCAGTGCTAGAGATTACACGAGCAGGGAGACCCAGTACTTC. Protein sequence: CSARDYTSRETQYF.

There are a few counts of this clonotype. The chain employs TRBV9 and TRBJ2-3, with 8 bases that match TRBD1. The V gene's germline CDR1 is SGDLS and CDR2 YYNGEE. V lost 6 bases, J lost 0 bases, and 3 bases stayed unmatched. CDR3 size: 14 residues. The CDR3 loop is CASNRDRSTDTQYF. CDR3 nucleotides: TGTGCCAGCAACCGGGACAGGAGCACAGATACGCAGTATTTT.

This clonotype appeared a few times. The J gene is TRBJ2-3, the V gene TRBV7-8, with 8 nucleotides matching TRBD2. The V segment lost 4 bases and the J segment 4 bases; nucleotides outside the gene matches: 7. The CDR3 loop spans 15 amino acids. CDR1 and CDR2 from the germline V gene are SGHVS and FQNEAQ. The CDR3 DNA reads TGTGCCAGCAGCTCTATAGCGGGGAGCCCAGATACGCAGTATTTT. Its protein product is CASSSIAGSPDTQYF.

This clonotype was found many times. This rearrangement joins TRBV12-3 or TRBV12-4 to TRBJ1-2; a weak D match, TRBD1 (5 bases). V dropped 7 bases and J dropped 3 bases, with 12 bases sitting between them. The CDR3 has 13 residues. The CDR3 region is CASKAGNDYGYTF. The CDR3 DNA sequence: TGTGCCAGCAAGGCAGGGAATGACTATGGCTACACCTTC.

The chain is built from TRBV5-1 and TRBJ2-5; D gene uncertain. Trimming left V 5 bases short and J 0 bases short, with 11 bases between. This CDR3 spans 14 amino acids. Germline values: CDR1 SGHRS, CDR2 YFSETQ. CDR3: CASRVLPYQETQYF. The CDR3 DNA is TGCGCCAGCAGAGTCCTACCGTACCAAGAGACCCAGTACTTC.

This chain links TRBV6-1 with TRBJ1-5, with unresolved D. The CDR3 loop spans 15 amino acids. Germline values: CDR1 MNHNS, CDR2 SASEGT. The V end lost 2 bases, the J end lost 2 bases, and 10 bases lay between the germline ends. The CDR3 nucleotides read TGTGCCAGCAGTGAATTTGAGGCAGGCAATCAGCCCCAGCATTTT. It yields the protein CASSEFEAGNQPQHF.

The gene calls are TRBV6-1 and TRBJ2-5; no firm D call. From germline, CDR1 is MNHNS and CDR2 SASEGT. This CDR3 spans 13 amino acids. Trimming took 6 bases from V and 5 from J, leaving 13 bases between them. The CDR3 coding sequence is TGTGCCAGCAGGCCGCGGCTGTCGGAGACCCAGTACTTC. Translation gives CASRPRLSETQYF.

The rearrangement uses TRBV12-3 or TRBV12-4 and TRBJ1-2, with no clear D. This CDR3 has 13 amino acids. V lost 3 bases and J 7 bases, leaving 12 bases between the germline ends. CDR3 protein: CASSFISNGGYTF. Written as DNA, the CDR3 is TGTGCCAGCAGTTTTATTAGTAATGGTGGCTACACCTTC.

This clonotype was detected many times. The CDR3 sequence: CASSLDGGRSYEQYF. DNA of the CDR3: TGTGCCAGCAGCCTAGACGGGGGGCGCTCCTACGAGCAGTACTTC. The chain recombines TRBV2 with TRBJ2-7; possibly TRBD2 for D (7 bases). This CDR3 is built from 15 residues. V gave up 6 bases and J gave up 0 bases, with 15 bases separating them. Germline CDR1 is SNHLY and CDR2 is FYNNEI.